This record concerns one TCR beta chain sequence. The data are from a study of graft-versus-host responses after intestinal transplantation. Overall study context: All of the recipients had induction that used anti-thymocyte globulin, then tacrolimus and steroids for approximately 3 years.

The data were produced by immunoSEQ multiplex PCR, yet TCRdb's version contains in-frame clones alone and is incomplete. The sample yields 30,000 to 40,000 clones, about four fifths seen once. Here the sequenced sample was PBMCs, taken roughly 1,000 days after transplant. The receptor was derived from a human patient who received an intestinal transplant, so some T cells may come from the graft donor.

The CDR3 spells CASSSPLSSYNSPLHF. Written as DNA, the CDR3 is TGTGCCAGCAGTTCCCCTCTGAGCTCCTATAATTCACCCCTCCACTTT. The chain links TRBV27 to TRBJ1-6, with D uncertain. This CDR3 is built from 16 residues. Germline CDR1 is MNHEY and CDR2 is SMNVEV (reference sequence). V was pared by 4 bases and J by 0 bases, with 10 bases between.